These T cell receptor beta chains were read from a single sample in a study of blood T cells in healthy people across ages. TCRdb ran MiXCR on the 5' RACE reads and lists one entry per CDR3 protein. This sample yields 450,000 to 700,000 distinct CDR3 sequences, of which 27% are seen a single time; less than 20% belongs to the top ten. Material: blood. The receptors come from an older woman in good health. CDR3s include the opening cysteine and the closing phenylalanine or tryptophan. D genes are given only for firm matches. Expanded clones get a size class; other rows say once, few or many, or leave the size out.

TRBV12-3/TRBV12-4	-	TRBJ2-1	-	TGTGCCAGCGCGTCAAGGAGACTGGGCCGGGGTGAGCAGTTCTTC	CASASRRLGRGEQFF
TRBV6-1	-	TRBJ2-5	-	TGTGCCAGCGCTACGGCCCCCGTCGGAGGGGGCGAGGAGACCCAGTACTTC	CASATAPVGGGEETQYF
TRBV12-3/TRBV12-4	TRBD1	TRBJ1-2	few	TGTGCCAGCAGGGAACAGGGGGCGGGAGGCTATGGCTACACCTTC	CASREQGAGGYGYTF
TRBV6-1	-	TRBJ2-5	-	TGTGCCAGCAGTGGGAGATCTACCTTACAAGAGACCCAGTACTTC	CASSGRSTLQETQYF
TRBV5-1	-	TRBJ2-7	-	TGCGCCAGCAGCGGAAAGCCTGGAGTGGGCTACGAGCAGTACTTC	CASSGKPGVGYEQYF
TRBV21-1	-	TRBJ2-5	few	TGTGCCAGCAGGAACAGGGCACGGGAAGAGACCCAGTACTTC	CASRNRAREETQYF
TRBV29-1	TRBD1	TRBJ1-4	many	TGCAGCGTTGGGGGGACAGAGCTGTTTTTT	CSVGGTELFF
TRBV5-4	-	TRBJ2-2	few	TGTGCCAGCAGCTTGGGACTTGTGATCCGAACCGGGGAGCTGTTTTTT	CASSLGLVIRTGELFF
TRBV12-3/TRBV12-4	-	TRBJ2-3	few	TGTGCCAGCAGTTATCGGGGGTTGGGCACAGATACGCAGTATTTT	CASSYRGLGTDTQYF
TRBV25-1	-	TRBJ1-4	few	TGTGCCAGCAGTGAAATGGGAGCCGATGAAAAACTGTTTTTT	CASSEMGADEKLFF
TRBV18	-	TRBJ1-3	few	TGTGCCAGCTCATTTACCAATTTACTGAACTCTGGAAACACCATATATTTT	CASSFTNLLNSGNTIYF
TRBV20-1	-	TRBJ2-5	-	TGCAGTGCTAGAGAGGGCTTAGAGACGACCCAGTACTTC	CSAREGLETTQYF
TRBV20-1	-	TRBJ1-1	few	TGCAGTGCTACGGAGAACACTGAAGCTTTCTTT	CSATENTEAFF
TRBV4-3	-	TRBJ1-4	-	TGCGCCAGCAGCCAAGAGGCACAGTCTAATGAAAAACTGTTTTTT	CASSQEAQSNEKLFF
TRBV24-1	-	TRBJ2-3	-	TGTGCCACCAGTGACCCCGGGGGGCACACAGATACGCAGTATTTT	CATSDPGGHTDTQYF
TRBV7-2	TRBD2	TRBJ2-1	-	TGTGCCAGCAGCTTGAGGGGGACTAGCGCTAACTTCTTC	CASSLRGTSANFF
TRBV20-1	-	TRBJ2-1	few	TGCAGTGCTAGGAGAACCAATGAGCAGTTCTTC	CSARRTNEQFF
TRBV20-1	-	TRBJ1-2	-	TGCAGTGCTACGGACGGATATGGCTACACCTTC	CSATDGYGYTF
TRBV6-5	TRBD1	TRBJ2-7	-	TGTGCCAGCAGTCCCGGCGACAGGGATGGAGAGCAGTACTTC	CASSPGDRDGEQYF
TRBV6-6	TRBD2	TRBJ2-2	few	TGTGCCAGCAGTACGGGGGGGCACCGGGAGCTGTTTTTT	CASSTGGHRELFF
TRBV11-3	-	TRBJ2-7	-	TGTGCCAGCAGCTCAGACGGGGATACCTACGAGCAGTACTTC	CASSSDGDTYEQYF
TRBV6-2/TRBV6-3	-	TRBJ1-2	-	TGTGCCACAAACCGGGACGCAGGAGGCTACACCTTC	CATNRDAGGYTF
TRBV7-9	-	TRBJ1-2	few	TGTGCCACCCCCGCGCTTGGACTCTATGGCTACACCTTC	CATPALGLYGYTF
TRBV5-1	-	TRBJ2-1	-	TGCGCCAGCAGCTTGAAAGGGGAGGTCTACAATGAGCAGTTCTTC	CASSLKGEVYNEQFF